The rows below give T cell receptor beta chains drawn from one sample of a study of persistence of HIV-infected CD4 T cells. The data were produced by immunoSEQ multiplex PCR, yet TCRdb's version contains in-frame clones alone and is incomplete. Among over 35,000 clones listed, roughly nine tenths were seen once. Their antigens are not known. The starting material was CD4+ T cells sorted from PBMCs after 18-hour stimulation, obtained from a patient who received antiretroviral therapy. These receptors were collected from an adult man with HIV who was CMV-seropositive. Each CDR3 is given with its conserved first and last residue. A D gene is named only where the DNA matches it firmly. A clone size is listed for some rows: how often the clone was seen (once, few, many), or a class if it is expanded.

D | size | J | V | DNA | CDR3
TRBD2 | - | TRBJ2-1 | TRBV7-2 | TGTGCCAGCAGCTCCCATCGGACTAGCGGGGGGGCCGAGCAGTTCTTC | CASSSHRTSGGAEQFF
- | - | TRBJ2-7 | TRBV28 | TGTGCCAGCAGTTTGTCAGGGGAGTTCTACGAGCAGTACTTC | CASSLSGEFYEQYF
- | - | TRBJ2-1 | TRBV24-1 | TGTGCCACCAGTGATTTTGGTTCTCACAATGAGCAGTTCTTC | CATSDFGSHNEQFF
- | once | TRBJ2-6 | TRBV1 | TGCACCAGCAGCCAAACCGGGACTAGGGGCTCTGGGGCCAACGTCCTGACTTTC | CTSSQTGTRGSGANVLTF
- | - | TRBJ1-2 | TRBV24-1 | TGTGCCACCAGTGAACCCGGGACAACCGCCTATGGCTACACCTTC | CATSEPGTTAYGYTF
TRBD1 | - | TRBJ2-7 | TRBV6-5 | TGTGCCGGCCGGACAGGGGGTTTATACGAGCAGTACTTC | CAGRTGGLYEQYF
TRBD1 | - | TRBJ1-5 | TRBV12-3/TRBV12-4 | TGTGCCAGCAGCCAGGGGGGCTGGCAGCCCCAGCATTTT | CASSQGGWQPQHF
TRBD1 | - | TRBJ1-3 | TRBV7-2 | TGTGCCAGCAGCTGGAAGGGGACAGGGGATTCTGGAAACACCATATATTTT | CASSWKGTGDSGNTIYF
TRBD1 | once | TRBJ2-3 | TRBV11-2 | TGTGCCAGCAGCCGAGGACAGGTCCTAACGCAGTATTTT | CASSRGQVLTQYF
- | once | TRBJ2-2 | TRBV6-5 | TGTGCCAGCAGTTATAAGCGGACCGGGGAGCTGTTTTTT | CASSYKRTGELFF
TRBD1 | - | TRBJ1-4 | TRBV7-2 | TGTGCCAGCAGCCCAGGGACAGGGTATGAAAAACTGTTTTTT | CASSPGTGYEKLFF
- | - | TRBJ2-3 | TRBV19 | TGTGCCAGTAGCGACAGAGGGAGGGGGCCAAGAGATACGCAGTATTTT | CASSDRGRGPRDTQYF
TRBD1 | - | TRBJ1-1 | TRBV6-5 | TGTGCCAGCAGTTATAGGGGGCCCACTGAAGCTTTCTTT | CASSYRGPTEAFF
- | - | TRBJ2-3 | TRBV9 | TGTGCCAGCAGCGCCTCCGGACGGGGCACAGATACGCAGTATTTT | CASSASGRGTDTQYF
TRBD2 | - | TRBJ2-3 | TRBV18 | TGTGCCAGCTCACCACCACGGCGAGCGGGAACAGATACGCAGTATTTT | CASSPPRRAGTDTQYF
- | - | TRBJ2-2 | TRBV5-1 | TGCGCCAGCAGCGTCACCGGGGAGCTGTTTTTT | CASSVTGELFF
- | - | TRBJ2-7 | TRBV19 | TGTGCCAGTAGTAGACTTTCACAGGGAACCATTTCCTACGAGCAGTACTTC | CASSRLSQGTISYEQYF
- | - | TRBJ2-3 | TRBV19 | TGTGCCAGTAGTATCAGATACAGGGCAGATACGCAGTATTTT | CASSIRYRADTQYF
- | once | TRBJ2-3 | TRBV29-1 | TGCAGCGTTGATAATTCAGATACGCAGTATTTT | CSVDNSDTQYF
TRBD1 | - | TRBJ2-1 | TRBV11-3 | TGTGCCAGCAGCTTAGAGGCCAGGGGGCAGGATGAGCAGTTCTTC | CASSLEARGQDEQFF
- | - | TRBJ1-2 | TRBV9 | TGTGCCAGCCGGGGGGTAATTGAGGGCGATGGCTACACCTTC | CASRGVIEGDGYTF
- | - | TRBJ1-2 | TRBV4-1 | TGCGCCAGCAGCCAAGAAGGTAGGCCGGCCTCTGGCTACACCTTC | CASSQEGRPASGYTF
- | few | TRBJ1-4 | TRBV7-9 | TGTGCCAGCAGCCTTGTAGGGGAAAAACTGTTTTTT | CASSLVGEKLFF
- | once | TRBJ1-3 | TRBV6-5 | TGTGCCAGCGGGGGGGACTCCTCTGGAAACACCATATATTTT | CASGGDSSGNTIYF
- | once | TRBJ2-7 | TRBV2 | TGTGCCAGCACCCGACCTGTTTACGAGCAGTACTTC | CASTRPVYEQYF
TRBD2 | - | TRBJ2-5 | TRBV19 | TGTGCCAGTAGTATCCCTAGCGGGGACCAAGAGACCCAGTACTTC | CASSIPSGDQETQYF
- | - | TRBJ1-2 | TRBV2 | TGTGCCAGCAGTGAACAGGGGTTTCGGCACTATGGCTACACCTTC | CASSEQGFRHYGYTF
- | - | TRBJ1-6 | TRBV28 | TGTGCCAGCAGTGGCCGGGGGGGGGCTAGTTCACCCCTCCACTTT | CASSGRGGASSPLHF
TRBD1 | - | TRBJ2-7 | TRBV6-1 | TGTGCCAGCAGTGAGGGACAGCTCTCCTCCTACGAGCAGTACTTC | CASSEGQLSSYEQYF
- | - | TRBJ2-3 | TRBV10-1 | TGCGCCAGCAGTGGGGGAAAGATGGAGAACCGAGATAGCACAGATACGCAGTATTTT | CASSGGKMENRDSTDTQYF
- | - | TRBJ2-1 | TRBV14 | TGTGCCAGCAGCCACGGGGGGCACAGCTCCTACAATGAGCAGTTCTTC | CASSHGGHSSYNEQFF